These 30 T cell receptor beta chains were all obtained from the same sample, sequenced in a study of STAT5B mutations in CD4+ large granular lymphocyte leukemia. The data were produced by immunoSEQ multiplex PCR, yet TCRdb's version contains in-frame clones alone and is incomplete. The sample gives some 38,000 clones, approximately 85% of which show up once; around 1.3% is in the top ten. The specimen sequenced was CD4+ T cells from blood buffy coats. These receptors were taken from a human donor in good health.

The chain carries TRBV20-1 and TRBJ2-5; weak D call: TRBD1 (6 bases). The V gene's germline CDR1 is DFQATT and CDR2 SNEGSKA (reference sequence). The CDR3 loop spans 11 amino acids. CDR3 loop: CTREGGETQYF. DNA for the CDR3: TGCACCCGAGAAGGGGGAGAGACCCAGTACTTC.

This clone appeared a single time. This chain connects TRBV29-1 to TRBJ2-1; the match to TRBD2 covers 14 bases. Germline V lookup: CDR1 SQVTM, CDR2 ANQGSEA. V trimming: 6 bases; J trimming: 1 base; junction bases outside the gene matches: 8. The length of the CDR3 is 17 residues. The CDR3 protein is CSVPGTSGGYSYNEQFF. Written as DNA, the CDR3 is TGCAGCGTCCCGGGGACTAGCGGGGGTTATTCCTACAATGAGCAGTTCTTC.

The rearrangement links TRBV29-1 to TRBJ2-2, with TRBD2 as a possible D gene (5 bases). The CDR3 runs 14 residues. Per the germline V gene, CDR1 is SQVTM and CDR2 is ANQGSEA. Trimming stripped 6 bases from V and 1 base from J, with 12 bases between. The DNA for the CDR3 is TGCAGCGTACGGGGTCGCTGGAACACCGGGGAGCTGTTTTTT. Its protein is CSVRGRWNTGELFF.

This clone was picked up a small number of times. The genes are TRBV7-9 and TRBJ2-1; D is unresolved. This CDR3 comprises 12 residues. The V end lost 1 base, the J end lost 10 bases, and 8 bases lay between the germline ends. The germline V gene has CDR1 SEHNR and CDR2 FQNEAQ (reference sequence). DNA for the CDR3: TGTGCCAGCAGCTTAGATTTAGTCGAGCAGTTCTTC. Protein: CASSLDLVEQFF.

The rearrangement links TRBV19 to TRBJ1-1, with D hard to call. Trimming shortened V by 10 bases and J by 5 bases, and 23 bases separated the two germline ends. CDR1 and CDR2 (germline): LNHDA, SQIVND (reference sequence). The length of the CDR3 is 15 residues. CDR3: CATKSAGGVGTEAFF. The CDR3 bases are TGTGCCACCAAATCAGCTGGCGGGGTGGGGACTGAAGCTTTCTTT.

This chain uses TRBV21-1 with TRBJ2-7; the table's D call, TRBD1, has no DNA check behind it. TRBV21-1 is deemed a pseudogene. This CDR3 has 17 amino acids. CDR3 loop: CASSKRDIGQRSYEQYF. CDR3 sequence (DNA): TGTGCCAGCAGCAAAAGGGACATAGGACAGCGATCCTACGAGCAGTACTTC.

The table lists this clone with a count of one. The chain carries TRBV28 and TRBJ1-3; maybe TRBD1 (5 bases). V shed 2 bases and J shed 7 bases, with 24 bases lying between them. The CDR3 covers 18 residues. In germline, CDR1 is MDHEN, CDR2 SYDVKM. For the CDR3, the DNA is TGTGCCAGCAGTTTAGTCCCCGGGACGGCCTTCCCAGGGAACACCATATATTTT. Translated: CASSLVPGTAFPGNTIYF. The variable domain in full, with the rest retrieved from reference TRBV28 and TRBJ1-3, is DVKVTQSSRYLVKRTGEKVFLECVQDMDHENMFWYRQDPGLGLRLIYFSYDVKMKEKGDIPEGYSVSREKKERFSLILESASTNQTSMYLCASSLVPGTAFPGNTIYFGEGSWLTVV.

The chain is built from TRBV5-1 and TRBJ2-2, with 9 positions matching TRBD2. V gave up 2 bases and J gave up 4 bases; unmatched junction bases: 3. This CDR3 spans 15 amino acids. The V gene's germline CDR1 is SGHRS and CDR2 YFSETQ. The CDR3: CASSFLAGVTGELFF. CDR3 DNA sequence: TGCGCCAGCAGCTTCTTAGCGGGAGTCACCGGGGAGCTGTTTTTT.

The chain recombines TRBV28 with TRBJ2-7; D gene uncertain. In germline, CDR1 is MDHEN, CDR2 SYDVKM. CDR3 length: 12 residues. V dropped 5 bases and J dropped 3 bases, with 8 bases sitting between them. CDR3 sequence reads: CASSLVYYEQYF. CDR3 DNA sequence: TGTGCCAGCAGTCTCGTCTACTACGAGCAGTACTTC. The whole variable domain, filled in from reference TRBV28 and TRBJ2-7, reads DVKVTQSSRYLVKRTGEKVFLECVQDMDHENMFWYRQDPGLGLRLIYFSYDVKMKEKGDIPEGYSVSREKKERFSLILESASTNQTSMYLCASSLVYYEQYFGPGTRLTVT.

The chain is built from TRBV19 and TRBJ2-5, with a weak D call TRBD2 (6 bases). The V end was cut by 5 bases, the J end by 4 bases, with 17 bases between. In germline, CDR1 is LNHDA, CDR2 SQIVND (reference sequence). The CDR3 loop spans 15 amino acids. CDR3 in DNA: TGTGCCAGTAGTCCTCGGACGGAGGGGCGAGAGACCCAGTACTTC. It is translated as CASSPRTEGRETQYF.

J is TRBJ1-6 and V is TRBV10-3, with D unresolved. There are 13 residues in the CDR3. Germline values: CDR1 ENHRY, CDR2 SYGVKD. Trimming removed 2 bases at V and 9 bases at J, with 8 bases between. The CDR3 DNA is TGTGCCATCAGTGAGCTCCCGGGTTCACCCCTCCACTTT. Amino acid sequence: CAISELPGSPLHF.

J is TRBJ2-5 and V is TRBV5-1, with D possibly TRBD1 on 6 matching bases. The ends were cut back, 2 bases at V and 2 bases at J, with 10 bases in the middle. The CDR3 sequence is 14 residues long. Germline V CDR1 and CDR2: SGHRS, YFSETQ. This CDR3 reads CASSLGQLQETQYF. For the CDR3, the DNA is TGCGCCAGCAGCTTAGGACAGCTTCAAGAGACCCAGTACTTC.

This clone appeared once. The chain is built from TRBV5-1 and TRBJ2-1; D not resolved. The CDR3 extends over 13 amino acids. Germline loops: CDR1 SGHRS, CDR2 YFSETQ. V was clipped by 0 bases and J by 5 bases, with 6 bases between them. As DNA, the CDR3 is TGCGCCAGCAGCTTGGGAAACAACAATGAGCAGTTCTTC. It encodes CASSLGNNNEQFF.

The V and J genes are TRBV7-2 and TRBJ2-3, with TRBD2 identical over 12 bases. Looked up from germline, CDR1 is SGHTA and CDR2 is FQGNSA. After removal of 1 base from V and 2 bases from J, the junction contained 4 bases not matched to a gene. The CDR3 totals 17 residues. CDR3 DNA sequence: TGTGCCAGCAGCTTAGAACTAGCGGGAGGTTTCACAGATACGCAGTATTTT. Translating gives CASSLELAGGFTDTQYF.

The chain employs TRBV5-1 and TRBJ2-2; D gene unclear. Trimming removed 3 bases at V and 4 bases at J, with 10 bases between. Germline lookup yields CDR1 SGHRS and CDR2 YFSETQ. The CDR3 spans 14 residues. In nucleotides, the CDR3 is TGCGCCAGCAGCTCTGTACTATCCACCGGGGAGCTGTTTTTT. Its translation is CASSSVLSTGELFF.

The J gene is TRBJ2-3, the V gene TRBV19, with D uncertain. CDR1 and CDR2 from the germline V gene are LNHDA and SQIVND (reference sequence). The CDR3 runs 15 residues. The V end lost 2 bases, the J end lost 1 base, and 10 bases lay between the germline ends. The DNA for the CDR3 is TGTGCCAGTAGTATACTACACTCTGGCACAGATACGCAGTATTTT. Amino acids: CASSILHSGTDTQYF.

Concerning this clone itself: Other DNA variants within this sample encode the same CDR3. The CDR3 is CASSLTGFSGNTIYF. Here the CDR3 DNA reads TGTGCCAGCAGCTTAACTGGGTTCTCTGGAAACACCATATATTTT. The V gene is TRBV7-3, the J gene TRBJ1-3, with D unclear. CDR3 size: 15 residues. Germline V gene lookup returns CDR1 SGHTA and CDR2 FQGTGA. V lost 0 bases and J lost 0, with 6 bases in between.

The genes are TRBV5-1 and TRBJ2-3; D gene unclear. The CDR3 consists of 13 residues. Germline assignment: CDR1 SGHRS and CDR2 YFSETQ. Trimming pared 0 bases from V and 6 bases from J, leaving 8 bases between. The CDR3 DNA is TGCGCCAGCAGCTTGGACCCCGGGGATACGCAGTATTTT. This translates into CASSLDPGDTQYF. The full variable domain, its missing parts supplied by reference TRBV5-1 and TRBJ2-3, is KAGVTQTPRYLIKTRGQQVTLSCSPISGHRSVSWYQQTPGQGLQFLFEYFSETQRNKGNFPGRFSGRQFSNSRSEMNVSTLELGDSALYLCASSLDPGDTQYFGPGTRLTVL.

This clone has just one count. V and J are TRBV5-6 and TRBJ2-7, with 8 bases fitting TRBD1. Germline CDR1 and CDR2: SGHDT and YYEEEE. The CDR3 consists of 16 residues. Unmatched junction bases numbered 8, after V lost 1 base and J lost 2 bases. The CDR3 sequence is CASSLTGGPRAYEQYF. CDR3 bases: TGTGCCAGCAGCTTGACAGGGGGTCCACGGGCCTACGAGCAGTACTTC.

The rearrangement uses TRBV14 and TRBJ2-2; 12 bases are a match to TRBD2. The CDR3 spans 18 residues. The J segment lost 3 bases and the V segment lost 0 bases, leaving 5 bases of the junction unmatched. CDR1 and CDR2 from the germline V gene are SGHDN and FVKESK. Written as DNA, the CDR3 is TGTGCCAGCAGCCAAGAGGTACTAGCGGGAGGACACACCGGGGAGCTGTTTTTT. This translates into CASSQEVLAGGHTGELFF. Together with reference TRBV14 and TRBJ2-2, the CDR3 gives the full variable domain: EAGVTQFPSHSVIEKGQTVTLRCDPISGHDNLYWYRRVMGKEIKFLLHFVKESKQDESGMPNNRFLAERTGGTYSTLKVQPAELEDSGVYFCASSQEVLAGGHTGELFFGEGSRLTVL.

The rearrangement links TRBV6-1 to TRBJ2-7, with TRBD1 identical over 7 bases. V was clipped by 4 bases and J by 2 bases; unmatched bases: 5. Germline V CDR1 and CDR2: MNHNS, SASEGT. The length of the CDR3 is 14 residues. The CDR3, as DNA: TGTGCCAGCAGTGGAGACAGGGCCCCCTACGAGCAGTACTTC. Its protein is CASSGDRAPYEQYF.

This chain joins TRBV6-4 and TRBJ2-3, with 7 bases identical to TRBD2. The CDR3 has 16 amino acids. Per germline, CDR1 MRHNA and CDR2 SNTAGT. Losses at the gene ends were 0 bases for V and 0 bases for J; bases not matched to a gene: 3. DNA of the CDR3: TGTGCCAGCAGTGACTCGACTAGCCGAAGCACAGATACGCAGTATTTT. It translates to CASSDSTSRSTDTQYF.

This clone was detected only once. The chain recombines TRBV10-2 with TRBJ2-6, with TRBD1 identical over 12 bases. The CDR3 is made up of 16 amino acids. V trimming: 6 bases; J trimming: 4 bases; junction bases outside the gene matches: 4. The germline gives CDR1 WSHSY, CDR2 SAAADI. The CDR3 sequence: CASRGQGARGANVLTF. In DNA, the CDR3 is TGCGCCAGCAGGGGACAGGGGGCCCGCGGGGCCAACGTCCTGACTTTC.

V gene TRBV18 combines with J gene TRBJ2-3, with D possibly being TRBD1 (5 bases). V was clipped by 5 bases and J by 2 bases, with 14 bases between them. This CDR3 has 15 amino acids. Per the germline V gene, CDR1 is KGHSH and CDR2 is LQKENI. CDR3: CASSARPGLTDTQYF. The CDR3 coding sequence is TGTGCCAGCTCAGCGAGGCCAGGGCTCACAGATACGCAGTATTTT.

V and J are TRBV5-4 and TRBJ2-7, with 8 positions matching TRBD1. The J segment lost 4 bases and the V segment lost 1 base, leaving 1 base of the junction unmatched. The CDR3 covers 13 residues. CDR1 is SGHNT, CDR2 YYREEE, per germline (reference sequence). The CDR3 loop reads CASSLRQGYEQYF. The CDR3 DNA sequence: TGTGCCAGCAGCTTGAGACAGGGGTACGAGCAGTACTTC.

V usage is TRBV25-1 and J usage is TRBJ2-5; TRBD1 aligns across 7 bases. The last part of the DNA fits TRBJ2-7 better; the J call may be wrong. The CDR3 covers 15 residues. The germline V gene has CDR1 MGHDK and CDR2 SYGVNS. Here the CDR3 DNA reads TGTGCCAGCAGTGAATGTTACGGGACAGAAAACGAGCAGTACTTC. It translates to CASSECYGTENEQYF.

The V gene is TRBV5-1, the J gene TRBJ2-2; 12 nucleotides line up with TRBD2. This CDR3 is 19 amino acids long. The germline gives CDR1 SGHRS, CDR2 YFSETQ. J was trimmed by 3 bases and V by 0 bases; bases with no gene match: 9. CDR3 bases: TGCGCCAGCAGCTTGGTGTCTAGCGGGGGGGCCTTGGACACCGGGGAGCTGTTTTTT. It codes for CASSLVSSGGALDTGELFF.

This clone turned up a few times. This sequence joins TRBV11-2 and TRBJ2-7; 10 bases map to TRBD1. The V and J ends lost 7 bases and 0 bases, in that order; junction bases with no gene match: 12. The germline V gene encodes CDR1 SGHAT and CDR2 FQNNGV. The CDR3 is 17 amino acids. CDR3 coding DNA: TGTGCCAGCACCTCATCGGTAAGACAGGGGGCCTCCTACGAGCAGTACTTC. Amino acid sequence: CASTSSVRQGASYEQYF.

In this sample, this clone turned up a few times. V is TRBV6-6 and J is TRBJ2-4, with D perhaps assigned TRBD1 or TRBD2 (5 bases each). This CDR3 region has 13 residues. Germline V gene lookup returns CDR1 MNHNY and CDR2 SVGAGI (reference sequence). Trimming stripped 6 bases from V and 8 bases from J, with 14 bases between. This CDR3 reads CASSQLQGDIQYF. CDR3 coding DNA: TGTGCCAGCAGCCAGCTGCAGGGAGACATTCAGTACTTC.

This chain links TRBV4-3 with TRBJ1-2, with D possibly being TRBD1 (5 bases). V was clipped by 4 bases and J by 4 bases, with 13 bases between them. The length of the CDR3 is 14 residues. From germline, CDR1 is LGHNA and CDR2 YSLEER. CDR3: CASSPDQGGYGYTF. In nucleotides, the CDR3 is TGCGCCAGCAGCCCAGATCAGGGCGGCTATGGCTACACCTTC.